This TCR beta chain was obtained from a study of T-cell memory formation after mild COVID-19. This clonotype appeared a few times. V was shortened by 6 bases and J by 10 bases, with 18 bases between the two germline ends. This CDR3 is 13 amino acids long. TCRdb reprocessed the 5' RACE reads with MiXCR, giving one entry per CDR3 protein. The repertoire holds 400,000 to 500,000 distinct CDR3 sequences, 15% to 25% seen once, with 7.5% to 9.5% in the top ten. The clonotype originates from an adult woman who had mild COVID-19 (a few samples of this study predate the infection). Cell type and time point are not known. The chain has TRBV12-3 or TRBV12-4 and TRBJ2-5; D possibly corresponds to TRBD1 (5 bases). The sample taken for sequencing was PBMCs or a T cell subset sorted from them (not recorded which). CDR3 in amino acids: CASSVTRGDDQYF. The CDR3 coding sequence is TGTGCCAGCAGCGTTACAAGGGGCGATGACCAGTACTTC.